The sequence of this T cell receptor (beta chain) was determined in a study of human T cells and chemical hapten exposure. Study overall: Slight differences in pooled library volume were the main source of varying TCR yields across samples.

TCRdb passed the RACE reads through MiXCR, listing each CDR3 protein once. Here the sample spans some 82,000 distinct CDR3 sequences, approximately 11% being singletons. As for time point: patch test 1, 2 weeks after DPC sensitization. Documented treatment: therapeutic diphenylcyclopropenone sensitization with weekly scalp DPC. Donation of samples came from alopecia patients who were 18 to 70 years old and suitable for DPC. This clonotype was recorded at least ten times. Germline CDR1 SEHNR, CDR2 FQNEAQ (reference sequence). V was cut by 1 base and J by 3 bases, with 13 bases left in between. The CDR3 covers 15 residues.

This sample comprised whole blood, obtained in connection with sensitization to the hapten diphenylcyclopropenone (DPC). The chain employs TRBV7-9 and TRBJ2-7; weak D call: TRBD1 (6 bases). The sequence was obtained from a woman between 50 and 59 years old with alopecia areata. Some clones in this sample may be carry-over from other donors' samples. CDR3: CASSLVGQGHYEQYF. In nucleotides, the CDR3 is TGTGCCAGCAGCTTAGTGGGGCAGGGGCACTACGAGCAGTACTTC.